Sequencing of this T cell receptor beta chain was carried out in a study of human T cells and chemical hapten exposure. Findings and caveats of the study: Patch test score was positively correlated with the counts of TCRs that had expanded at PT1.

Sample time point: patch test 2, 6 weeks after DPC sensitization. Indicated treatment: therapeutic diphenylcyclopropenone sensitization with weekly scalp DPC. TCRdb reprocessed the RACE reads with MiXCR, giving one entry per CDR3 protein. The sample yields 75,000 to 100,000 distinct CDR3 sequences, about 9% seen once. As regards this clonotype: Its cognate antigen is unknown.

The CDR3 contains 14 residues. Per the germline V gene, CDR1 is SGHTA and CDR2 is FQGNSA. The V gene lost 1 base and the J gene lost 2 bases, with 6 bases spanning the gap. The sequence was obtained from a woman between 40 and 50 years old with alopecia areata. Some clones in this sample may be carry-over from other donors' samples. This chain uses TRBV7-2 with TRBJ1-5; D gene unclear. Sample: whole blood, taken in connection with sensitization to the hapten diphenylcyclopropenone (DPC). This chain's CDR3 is CASSLGKGNQPQHF. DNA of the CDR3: TGTGCCAGCAGCTTAGGCAAGGGCAATCAGCCCCAGCATTTT. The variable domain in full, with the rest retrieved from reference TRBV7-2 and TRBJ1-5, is GAGVSQSPSNKVTEKGKDVELRCDPISGHTALYWYRQSLGQGLEFLIYFQGNSAPDKSGLPSDRFSAERTGGSVSTLTIQRTQQEDSAVYLCASSLGKGNQPQHFGDGTRLSIL.